One and the same sample provided the 23 T cell receptor beta chains below, sequenced in a study of response to subunit inactivated influenza vaccine. One entry per CDR3 protein, called by TCRdb with MiXCR from the RT-PCR reads. The table lists more than 450,000 distinct CDR3 sequences, over 9% of them singletons. This same sample was also part of a study on T cells expressing NK-cell markers. That work adds: The authors made TCR beta cDNA libraries by 5'RACE template switching. This switching added a universal primer site and UMIs.

Sequenced here: PBMCs from blood, sampled on the day of vaccination. These receptor sequences come from a middle-aged man who received an inactivated influenza vaccine.

In its sample, this clonotype was seen a few times. The chain uses TRBV18 and TRBJ1-1; no firm D call. The CDR3 spans 12 residues. CDR1 and CDR2 from the germline V gene are KGHSH and LQKENI. The V end was cut by 0 bases, the J end by 6 bases, with 5 bases between. CDR3: CASSPPEAEAFF. CDR3 sequence (DNA): TGTGCCAGCTCACCACCGGAGGCTGAAGCTTTCTTT.

The V and J genes are TRBV20-1 and TRBJ2-2, with 14 nucleotides matching TRBD2. V shed 6 bases and J 4 bases; nucleotides not matched to a gene: 10. This CDR3 is built from 17 residues. Germline loops: CDR1 DFQATT, CDR2 SNEGSKA (reference sequence). CDR3 nucleotides: TGCAGTGCGGACTCGGGACTAGCGGGAGCCGGCACCGGGGAGCTGTTTTTT. Protein: CSADSGLAGAGTGELFF.

The V and J genes are TRBV15 and TRBJ2-3; D is unresolved. The V gene lost 3 bases and the J gene lost 9 bases, with 22 bases spanning the gap. Per germline, CDR1 LNHNV and CDR2 YYDKDF (reference sequence). This CDR3 spans 16 amino acids. CDR3 loop: CATSRNRNTSLGTQYF. CDR3 DNA sequence: TGTGCCACCAGCAGGAACCGGAACACATCCCTTGGGACGCAGTATTTT.

V gene TRBV4-1 combines with J gene TRBJ2-7; D is unresolved. This CDR3 has 13 residues. V was trimmed by 1 base and J by 2 bases, leaving 6 bases between them. Germline CDR1 is MGHRA and CDR2 is YSYEKL. This CDR3 is CASSQALPYEQYF. CDR3 sequence (DNA): TGCGCCAGCAGCCAAGCCCTCCCCTACGAGCAGTACTTC.

The chain couples TRBV18 to TRBJ1-5, with D unresolved. Per the germline V gene, CDR1 is KGHSH and CDR2 is LQKENI. The CDR3 sequence is 13 residues long. With 2 bases removed from V and 5 bases from J, the gap between germline ends came to 7 bases. The CDR3 here is CASSPNGDQPQHF. The DNA for the CDR3 is TGTGCCAGCTCACCAAACGGGGATCAGCCCCAGCATTTT.

This chain joins TRBV19 and TRBJ2-1; D may be TRBD2 (6 bases). V was shortened by 9 bases and J by 8 bases, with 11 bases between the two germline ends. Per the germline V gene, CDR1 is LNHDA and CDR2 is SQIVND (reference sequence). This CDR3 region has 11 residues. The CDR3 here is CASTGDDEQFF. The CDR3 nucleotides read TGTGCCAGCACGGGGGACGATGAGCAGTTCTTC.

This sequence joins TRBV7-2 and TRBJ2-5; D could derive from TRBD1 or TRBD2 (5 bases each). Germline loops: CDR1 SGHTA, CDR2 FQGNSA. The V end lost 5 bases, the J end lost 5 bases, and 21 bases lay between the germline ends. This CDR3 has 16 amino acids. CDR3 region: CASSLGPPGRGETQYF. The CDR3 nucleotides are TGTGCCAGCAGCCTAGGCCCCCCAGGGAGAGGGGAGACCCAGTACTTC.

This clonotype was observed many times. V and J are TRBV6-5 and TRBJ2-3, with D possibly TRBD1 on 6 matching bases. V lost 6 bases and J 3 bases, leaving 7 bases between the germline ends. The germline CDR1 and CDR2 sequences are MNHEY and SVGAGI. CDR3 length: 12 amino acids. The CDR3 reads CASRTGTDTQYF. CDR3 bases: TGTGCCAGCAGGACAGGTACAGATACGCAGTATTTT.

This clonotype occurred a few times. The chain recombines TRBV7-2 with TRBJ2-5; the match to TRBD2 covers 10 bases. In germline, CDR1 is SGHTA, CDR2 FQGNSA. The CDR3 consists of 16 residues. The V gene end was trimmed by 1 base and the J gene end by 5 bases; junction bases not matched to a gene: 7. The chain's CDR3 is CASSLGSSGSGETQYF. The CDR3 nucleotides read TGTGCCAGCAGCTTAGGCTCTAGCGGGAGTGGGGAGACCCAGTACTTC.

This clonotype appeared a few times. This chain connects TRBV2 to TRBJ2-2, with D maybe TRBD2 (5 bases). Germline values: CDR1 SNHLY, CDR2 FYNNEI. Trimming took 2 bases from V and 1 from J, leaving 14 bases between them. The CDR3 covers 17 residues. The CDR3 sequence is CASSESGLAENTGELFF. CDR3 coding DNA: TGTGCCAGCAGTGAATCGGGATTGGCGGAGAACACCGGGGAGCTGTTTTTT.

In its sample, this clonotype was seen a few times. This chain joins TRBV7-3 and TRBJ2-1, with TRBD1 identical over 9 bases. This CDR3 spans 14 amino acids. Germline trimming cut 2 bases from V and 9 bases from J; bases unmatched to any gene: 5. The germline gives CDR1 SGHTA, CDR2 FQGTGA. CDR3 protein: CASSLSGQGIEQFF. CDR3 nucleotide sequence: TGTGCCAGCAGCTTATCGGGACAGGGTATTGAGCAGTTCTTC.

The CDR3, as DNA: TGCGCCAGCAGCTTGGGAAGGGGGGAAACATACGAGCAGTACTTC. Amino acid sequence: CASSLGRGETYEQYF. This chain links TRBV5-1 with TRBJ2-7; perhaps D is TRBD1 or TRBD2 (6 bases each). CDR1 and CDR2 from the germline V gene are SGHRS and YFSETQ. The germline V and J ends were trimmed by 0 bases and 4 bases, with 14 bases remaining between them. CDR3 size: 15 residues.

The gene calls are TRBV3-1 and TRBJ2-1, with D unresolved. This CDR3 contains 12 residues. Germline assignment: CDR1 LGHDT and CDR2 YNNKEL (reference sequence). Trimming stripped 2 bases from V and 7 bases from J, with 6 bases between. This chain's CDR3 is CASSQIPNEQFF. The CDR3 bases are TGTGCCAGCAGCCAAATCCCAAATGAGCAGTTCTTC.

The genes are TRBV3-1 and TRBJ2-1, with D possibly being TRBD2 (6 bases). Trimming removed 3 bases at V and 2 bases at J, with 14 bases between. This CDR3 has 16 amino acids. Germline V lookup: CDR1 LGHDT, CDR2 YNNKEL (reference sequence). The CDR3 reads CASSQSVAAAYNEQFF. The CDR3 DNA reads as TGTGCCAGCAGCCAGAGCGTAGCGGCCGCCTACAATGAGCAGTTCTTC.

The chain is built from TRBV20-1 and TRBJ2-3; TRBD1 might be the D (6 bases). Trimming stripped 8 bases from V and 1 base from J, with 16 bases between. Germline CDR1 is DFQATT and CDR2 is SNEGSKA (reference sequence). The CDR3 covers 14 residues. The CDR3 loop is CSTRGTWGTDTQYF. CDR3 coding DNA: TGCAGTACCAGGGGCACTTGGGGCACAGATACGCAGTATTTT.

This clonotype came up a few times. The chain couples TRBV5-1 to TRBJ2-5, with a weak D call TRBD1 (6 bases). The CDR3 length is 16 residues. With 5 bases removed from V and 1 base from J, the gap between germline ends came to 18 bases. In germline, CDR1 is SGHRS, CDR2 YFSETQ. For the CDR3, the DNA is TGCGCCAGCAGTTACACAGGGTCAAGGACCCAAGAGACCCAGTACTTC. It encodes CASSYTGSRTQETQYF.

This chain joins TRBV20-1 and TRBJ2-7; TRBD2 matches at 8 bases. The germline CDR1 and CDR2 sequences are DFQATT and SNEGSKA (reference sequence). The CDR3 extends over 15 amino acids. The junction had 8 bases not matched to a gene; V was cut back by 3 bases and J by 1 base. DNA for the CDR3: TGCAGTGCTAGGCCCCTAGCGGGCGATTCCTACGAGCAGTACTTC. Amino acids: CSARPLAGDSYEQYF.

This clonotype was seen a few times. The V call is TRBV5-1, the J call TRBJ2-7; D possibly matches TRBD1 or TRBD2 (5 bases each). The CDR3 has 14 residues. Trimming stripped 7 bases from V and 2 bases from J, with 16 bases between. The germline V gene encodes CDR1 SGHRS and CDR2 YFSETQ. CDR3 sequence (DNA): TGCGCCAGCCAACCGGGACGGCTTACCTACGAGCAGTACTTC. Residues: CASQPGRLTYEQYF.

This clonotype was observed at least ten times. The chain uses TRBV28 and TRBJ2-3, with TRBD2 as a possible D gene (5 bases). V lost 2 bases and J lost 2, with 14 bases in between. This CDR3 spans 16 amino acids. Germline V CDR1 and CDR2: MDHEN, SYDVKM. CDR3 nucleotides: TGTGCCAGCAGTTTAGGGAATTCGGGGTCCACAGATACGCAGTATTTT. Translating it yields CASSLGNSGSTDTQYF.

This chain connects TRBV4-3 to TRBJ2-5; D perhaps matches TRBD1 (5 bases). V was pared by 0 bases and J by 7 bases, with 9 bases between. Germline CDR1 and CDR2: LGHNA and YSLEER. The CDR3 runs to 13 residues. The CDR3 reads CASSQDGASTQYF. CDR3 nucleotide sequence: TGCGCCAGCAGCCAAGATGGGGCCTCGACCCAGTACTTC.

This clonotype has just a few counts. One end of the junction fails to match germline, which may point to a read error. This chain's CDR3 is CASSIAVPGPQYF. CDR3 sequence (DNA): TGTGCCAGCAGTATAGCGGTTCCGGGACCCCAGTACTTC. The chain carries TRBV12-3 or TRBV12-4 and TRBJ2-5; D is perhaps TRBD2 (6 bases). This CDR3 region has 13 residues.

This clonotype was seen at least ten times. The chain has TRBV6-2 or TRBV6-3 and TRBJ2-1; 8 nucleotides match TRBD1. CDR3 length: 15 residues. Looked up from germline, CDR1 is MNHEY and CDR2 is SVGEGT. V was clipped by 5 bases and J by 4 bases; unmatched bases: 7. The CDR3 protein is CASSKYRGIYNEQFF. CDR3 coding DNA: TGTGCCAGCAGTAAATACAGGGGGATATACAATGAGCAGTTCTTC.

The CDR3: CASSLYSGNNDEQFF. In DNA form, the CDR3 reads TGTGCCAGCAGCCTATATAGCGGGAATAACGATGAGCAGTTCTTC. V is TRBV5-5 and J is TRBJ2-1; TRBD2 agrees at 8 bases. The junction had 11 bases not matched to a gene; V was cut back by 4 bases and J by 8 bases. This CDR3 has 15 residues. Germline values: CDR1 SGHKS, CDR2 YYEKEE (reference sequence).